These 22 T cell receptor beta chains were all obtained from the same sample, sequenced in a study of blood T cell repertoires in COVID-19. The table came from immunoSEQ multiplex PCR; TCRdb's copy has only in-frame clones and leaves some out. Altogether a few hundred thousand clones are present, 82% being singletons, with the ten largest covering around 3.2%. Source material: peripheral blood. These receptors were obtained from a woman aged 18-29 years with acute or convalescent COVID-19.

For this clone: Other DNA sequences within the sample encode an identical CDR3. The V call is TRBV7-2, the J call TRBJ2-3, with no clear D. Trimming cost V 3 bases and J 0 bases, with 7 bases left between them. This CDR3 region has 14 residues. Germline CDR1 reads SGHTA; CDR2 reads FQGNSA. This chain's CDR3 is CASSFLSSTDTQYF. The CDR3 DNA sequence: TGTGCCAGCAGCTTCCTGTCTAGCACAGATACGCAGTATTTT.

The chain recombines TRBV4-3 with TRBJ2-1, with D maybe TRBD1 (5 bases). The CDR3 is made up of 17 amino acids. V was cut by 4 bases and J by 0 bases, with 16 bases left in between. Germline CDR1 and CDR2: LGHNA and YSLEER. The CDR3 loop is CASSRGYGASSYNEQFF. The CDR3, as DNA: TGCGCCAGCAGCCGTGGTTATGGGGCGAGCTCCTACAATGAGCAGTTCTTC.

The J gene is TRBJ2-2, the V gene TRBV27, with 7 bases identical to TRBD1. The germline V gene has CDR1 MNHEY and CDR2 SMNVEV (reference sequence). The V and J ends lost 5 bases and 5 bases, in that order; junction bases with no gene match: 5. The CDR3 is 14 amino acids. The chain's CDR3 is CASSPPTGTGELFF. In DNA, the CDR3 is TGTGCCAGCAGTCCCCCGACAGGGACCGGGGAGCTGTTTTTT.

The chain joins TRBV30 to TRBJ1-1; TRBD1 is a possible D gene (6 bases). The V gene lost 6 bases and the J gene lost 5 bases, with 16 bases spanning the gap. Germline V gives CDR1 GTSNPN, CDR2 SVGIG (reference sequence). The CDR3 is 13 residues long. The CDR3 spells CACLNRVGTEAFF. The CDR3 region has the DNA TGTGCCTGTCTCAACAGGGTTGGTACTGAAGCTTTCTTT.

This clone was recorded only once. The chain is built from TRBV19 and TRBJ2-1, with 7 bases that match TRBD2. Germline V gene data show CDR1 as LNHDA and CDR2 as SQIVND (reference sequence). CDR3 length equals 15 residues. V gave up 3 bases and J gave up 4 bases; unmatched junction bases: 6. CDR3 amino acids: CASSIQPGGYNEQFF. CDR3 nucleotide sequence: TGTGCCAGTAGTATTCAGCCGGGGGGTTACAATGAGCAGTTCTTC.

The chain carries TRBV6-5 and TRBJ2-1; 9 bases line up with TRBD2. Germline CDR1 MNHEY, CDR2 SVGAGI. CDR3 length: 15 amino acids. Trimming at V came to 0 bases and at J to 10 bases, leaving 7 bases not matched to a gene. Here the CDR3 reads CASSYSAGGGKEQFF. DNA for the CDR3: TGTGCCAGCAGTTACTCGGCGGGAGGGGGGAAAGAGCAGTTCTTC.

In this sample, this clone turned up a few times. A read error may produce the germline difference seen at one junction end. V gene TRBV7-2 combines with J gene TRBJ2-3; D uncertain. Germline CDR1 is SGHTA and CDR2 is FQGNSA. The CDR3 has 13 residues. DNA for the CDR3: TGTGCCAGCAGGTTAGCAATAACAGATACGCAGTATTTT. Translating it yields CASRLAITDTQYF.

The chain links TRBV5-4 to TRBJ2-5, with no clear D. The V gene lost 7 bases and the J gene lost 3 bases, with 10 bases spanning the gap. CDR3 length equals 12 residues. Germline assignment: CDR1 SGHNT and CDR2 YYREEE (reference sequence). This CDR3 is CASGHSKETQYF. CDR3 coding DNA: TGTGCCAGCGGTCACTCTAAAGAGACCCAGTACTTC.

This clone was observed a few times. The rearrangement joins TRBV6-5 to TRBJ1-4; the match to TRBD1 covers 9 bases. After removal of 6 bases from V and 8 bases from J, the junction contained 7 bases not matched to a gene. The CDR3 is made up of 14 amino acids. Germline V gene data show CDR1 as MNHEY and CDR2 as SVGAGI. The CDR3 DNA reads TGTGCCAGCAGACCCGGACAGGGGAGGGAAAAACTGTTTTTT. This encodes CASRPGQGREKLFF.

The CDR3 sequence is CASSIQYNTEAFF. DNA for the CDR3: TGTGCCAGTAGTATCCAGTACAACACTGAAGCTTTCTTT. The chain carries TRBV19 and TRBJ1-1, with D uncertain. Germline V gene sequence: CDR1 LNHDA, CDR2 SQIVND (reference sequence). Trimming removed 3 bases at V and 2 bases at J, with 7 bases between. The CDR3 extends over 13 amino acids.

The rearrangement uses TRBV19 and TRBJ1-2, with TRBD1 as a possible D gene (5 bases). V dropped 3 bases and J dropped 4 bases, with 12 bases sitting between them. The CDR3 totals 14 residues. CDR1 LNHDA and CDR2 SQIVND come from the germline V gene (reference sequence). The CDR3 DNA reads TGTGCCAGTAGTATGGGGGGGAGAAGCTATGGCTACACCTTC. Translated, it gives CASSMGGRSYGYTF.

The DNA of the CDR3 is TGTGCCTCCGAGACAGGGGGCGCGGGGGAGCAGTACTTC. Residues: CASETGGAGEQYF. The rearrangement uses TRBV30 and TRBJ2-7, with TRBD1 matching 10 bases. The CDR3 runs to 13 residues. Per germline, CDR1 GTSNPN and CDR2 SVGIG (reference sequence). J was trimmed by 7 bases and V by 7 bases; bases with no gene match: 10.

This clone was observed a handful of times. Other DNA sequences of this sample code for an identical CDR3. The chain combines TRBV10-3 with TRBJ1-1, with unresolved D. The germline V gene has CDR1 ENHRY and CDR2 SYGVKD. This CDR3 has 13 amino acids. V was clipped by 0 bases and J by 6 bases, with 8 bases between them. This chain's CDR3 is CAISESEGAEAFF. The CDR3 nucleotides read TGTGCCATCAGTGAGTCGGAGGGTGCTGAAGCTTTCTTT.

This sequence joins TRBV4-1 and TRBJ1-1; D remains ambiguous. The CDR3 totals 15 residues. Per germline, CDR1 MGHRA and CDR2 YSYEKL. V gave up 4 bases and J gave up 1 base, with 13 bases separating them. The CDR3 coding sequence is TGCGCCAGCAGCCCCTACTTACTCCCGAACACTGAAGCTTTCTTT. Its translation: CASSPYLLPNTEAFF.

V gene TRBV6-4 combines with J gene TRBJ1-1, with TRBD1 matching over 7 bases. The CDR3 totals 16 residues. Germline values: CDR1 MRHNA, CDR2 SNTAGT. The V and J ends lost 6 bases and 4 bases, in that order; junction bases with no gene match: 14. The CDR3 coding sequence is TGTGCCAGCAGAGAACCCACAGGGGTTCGGTTCACTGAAGCTTTCTTT. This encodes CASREPTGVRFTEAFF.

The chain combines TRBV11-2 with TRBJ2-5, with no clear D. With 5 bases removed from V and 0 bases from J, the gap between germline ends came to 10 bases. Germline V lookup: CDR1 SGHAT, CDR2 FQNNGV. The CDR3 extends over 14 amino acids. CDR3 DNA sequence: TGTGCCAGCAGCGCCTCCCTACACCAAGAGACCCAGTACTTC. This encodes CASSASLHQETQYF. Combining the CDR3 with reference TRBV11-2 and TRBJ2-5 gives the whole variable domain EAGVAQSPRYKIIEKRQSVAFWCNPISGHATLYWYQQILGQGPKLLIQFQNNGVVDDSQLPKDRFSAERLKGVDSTLKIQPAKLEDSAVYLCASSASLHQETQYFGPGTRLLVL.

This clone was recorded only once. The gene calls are TRBV9 and TRBJ2-7; possible D gene TRBD2, 7 bases. CDR3 length: 15 residues. Germline-derived CDR1 and CDR2 are SGDLS and YYNGEE. The V and J ends lost 4 bases and 5 bases respectively, with 19 bases between them. The CDR3 loop reads CASSLKGGGMDEQYF. The CDR3 DNA is TGTGCCAGCAGCTTAAAGGGGGGAGGGATGGACGAGCAGTACTTC.

The chain uses TRBV6-2 or TRBV6-3 and TRBJ1-2; 8 bases agree with TRBD1. Trimming took 2 bases from V and 2 from J; bases not matched to a gene: 10. Germline assignment: CDR1 MNHEY and CDR2 SVGEGT. The CDR3 totals 17 residues. Here the CDR3 reads CASSYATSGTGNYGYTF. In nucleotides, the CDR3 is TGTGCCAGCAGTTACGCGACCTCCGGGACAGGCAACTATGGCTACACCTTC.

This clone was seen more than once but under ten times. V usage is TRBV5-4 and J usage is TRBJ2-7; the match to TRBD1 covers 10 bases. The V segment lost 4 bases and the J segment 0 bases; nucleotides outside the gene matches: 4. CDR1 SGHNT and CDR2 YYREEE come from the germline V gene (reference sequence). The CDR3 is made up of 15 amino acids. Here the CDR3 reads CASSPTGGSSYEQYF. CDR3 bases: TGTGCCAGCAGCCCGACAGGGGGCAGCTCCTACGAGCAGTACTTC.

This clone showed up just once. The chain uses TRBV7-3 and TRBJ2-1, with a tentative D call TRBD1 (6 bases). Deletions cut 5 bases from V and 9 bases from J, with 17 bases between. Germline CDR1 is SGHTA and CDR2 is FQGTGA. The CDR3 totals 14 residues. The CDR3 DNA follows: TGTGCCAGCAGCCCCACACCAACAGGGTTTGAGCAGTTCTTC. The encoded protein is CASSPTPTGFEQFF.

The V and J genes are TRBV4-2 and TRBJ2-7, with 12 bases identical to TRBD2. Trimming cost V 4 bases and J 5 bases; bases outside gene matches: 12. Germline V gene lookup returns CDR1 LGHNA and CDR2 YNFKEQ. The CDR3 is 17 residues long. As DNA, the CDR3 is TGTGCCAGCAGCCCAAGTGGACTAGCGGGACTCGGGGACGAGCAGTACTTC. Translation gives CASSPSGLAGLGDEQYF.

The V gene is TRBV28, the J gene TRBJ2-7, with 13 bases aligning to TRBD2. The CDR3 is 16 amino acids. The germline V gene has CDR1 MDHEN and CDR2 SYDVKM. Losses at the gene ends were 6 bases for V and 2 bases for J; bases not matched to a gene: 7. The CDR3 spells CASSMTSGRSTYEQYF. In DNA form, the CDR3 reads TGTGCCAGCAGCATGACTAGCGGGAGGTCTACCTACGAGCAGTACTTC.